Below are 17 T cell receptor beta chains sequenced from a single sample in a study of T cell clonality in common variable immunodeficiency. Study conclusions and caveats: Common variable immunodeficiency TCR beta sequences reportedly had fewer deletions and N-nucleotide insertions.

Profiled with immunoSEQ multiplex PCR; TCRdb holds only in-frame clones, not every one. The data show fewer than 35,000 clones, with none appearing a single time. Their target antigens are unknown. The sample was peripheral blood mononuclear cells. The receptors here all came from a human donor with common variable immunodeficiency.

With regard to this clone: The DNA ends 3 residues before the CDR3 does, and the rest of the CDR3 is filled in from the germline J gene. J is TRBJ1-6 and V is TRBV30, with D possibly TRBD1 on 5 matching bases. The germline CDR1 and CDR2 sequences are GTSNPN and SVGIG (reference sequence). Trimming took off 1 base at V and 7 bases at J, with 20 bases between the two ends. The CDR3 length is 17 residues. CDR3 protein: CAWSADSARVGNSPLHF. The part of the CDR3 DNA that was read is TGTGCCTGGAGTGCCGACAGTGCCCGGGTAGGGAATTCACCC.

This clone came up many times. The read falls 3 residues short of the CDR3 end, and the missing part is taken from the germline J gene. This chain links TRBV18 with TRBJ2-1, with D tentatively TRBD2 (6 bases). Trimming removed 6 bases at V and 9 bases at J, with 18 bases between. This CDR3 region has 14 residues. Germline V gene data show CDR1 as KGHSH and CDR2 as LQKENI. This CDR3 is CASSPPGLPSEQFF. Partial CDR3 DNA: TGTGCCAGCTCTCCTCCGGGACTCCCGTCTGAG. The complete variable domain, with remaining parts taken from reference TRBV18 and TRBJ2-1, reads NAGVMQNPRHLVRRRGQEARLRCSPMKGHSHVYWYRQLPEEGLKFMVYLQKENIIDESGMPKERFSAEFPKEGPSILRIQQVVRGDSAAYFCASSPPGLPSEQFFGPGTRLTVL.

This clone was observed a few times. The read gets to within 3 residues of the CDR3 end, and the germline J gene fills in the rest. The chain uses TRBV11-2 and TRBJ2-7, with D possibly matching TRBD2 (5 bases). The germline CDR1 and CDR2 sequences are SGHAT and FQNNGV. V lost 5 bases and J 5 bases, leaving 19 bases between the germline ends. The CDR3 sequence is 15 residues long. The CDR3 spells CASSPTGAAVDEQYF. Partial CDR3 DNA: TGTGCCAGCAGCCCCACCGGAGCGGCGGTAGACGAG.

This clone was seen more than once but under ten times. From the germline J gene comes the end of the CDR3, since the read stops 3 residues before it. V is TRBV30 and J is TRBJ2-3; the D gene is possibly TRBD2 (5 bases). Trimming removed 3 bases at V and 0 bases at J, with 7 bases between. The germline CDR1 and CDR2 sequences are GTSNPN and SVGIG (reference sequence). The CDR3 consists of 13 residues. The CDR3 region is CAWRKRSTDTQYF. The sequenced CDR3 bases are TGTGCCTGGAGAAAGCGGAGCACAGATACG.

This clone was recorded at least ten times. The CDR3 is cut off 3 residues early in the read; its end comes from the germline J gene. The chain has TRBV29-1 and TRBJ1-1; TRBD1 matches at 10 bases. This CDR3 region has 13 residues. The germline V gene encodes CDR1 SQVTM and CDR2 ANQGSEA. Unmatched junction bases numbered 5, after V lost 4 bases and J lost 6 bases. The CDR3 sequence is CSVGTGGSAEAFF. The CDR3 bases that were read are TGCAGCGTTGGGACAGGGGGATCCGCTGAA.

In its sample, this clone was seen a few times. The read finishes 3 residues shy of the CDR3 end, and the germline J gene is used to complete it. The chain links TRBV19 to TRBJ2-7; maybe TRBD1 (6 bases). Germline lookup yields CDR1 LNHDA and CDR2 SQIVND (reference sequence). V shed 4 bases and J shed 0 bases, with 10 bases lying between them. The CDR3 sequence is 14 residues long. CDR3 DNA, as far as it was read: TGTGCCAGTAGTACCCAACAGGGCTCCTACGAG. Its translation is CASSTQQGSYE. In full, the CDR3 reads CASSTQQGSYEQYF.

There are a few counts of this clone. The read falls 3 residues short of the CDR3 end, and the missing part is taken from the germline J gene. V is TRBV18 and J is TRBJ1-1, with 8 bases lining up with TRBD1. Germline CDR1 is KGHSH and CDR2 is LQKENI. CDR3 length equals 15 residues. J gave up 1 base and V 3 bases, and 4 bases lay outside the gene matches. CDR3 protein: CASSPGQVGNTEAFF. CDR3 DNA, as far as it was read: TGTGCCAGCTCACCGGGACAGGTTGGGAACACTGAA.

This clone was seen more than once but under ten times. The read finishes 3 residues shy of the CDR3 end, and the germline J gene is used to complete it. V and J are TRBV2 and TRBJ1-2; D uncertain. The germline V gene has CDR1 SNHLY and CDR2 FYNNEI. V lost 2 bases to trimming and J lost 4 bases, with 8 bases between them. The CDR3 is 13 residues long. CDR3 bases read: TGTGCCAGCAGTGAACGGGTCAGCTATGGC. It specifies CASSERVSYG. The complete CDR3 protein is CASSERVSYGYTF.

With regard to this clone: The CDR3 end lies 3 residues beyond the end of the read and is filled in from the germline J gene. The chain is built from TRBV2 and TRBJ2-2; D ambiguous. Germline loops: CDR1 SNHLY, CDR2 FYNNEI. This CDR3 has 13 residues. V shed 3 bases and J shed 6 bases, with 8 bases lying between them. The part of the CDR3 DNA that was read is TGTGCCAGCAGTGATTTGGGCCCCGGGGAG. It specifies CASSDLGPGE. The whole CDR3 sequence is CASSDLGPGELFF. Full variable domain (outside the CDR3, taken from reference TRBV2 and TRBJ2-2): EPEVTQTPSHQVTQMGQEVILRCVPISNHLYFYWYRQILGQKVEFLVSFYNNEISEKSEIFDDQFSVERPDGSNFTLKIRSTKLEDSAMYFCASSDLGPGELFFGEGSRLTVL.

Note on this clone: The read ends 3 residues before the CDR3 terminus; that terminus is restored from the germline J gene. This rearrangement joins TRBV2 to TRBJ2-3, with 7 bases matching TRBD2. Germline V gene sequence: CDR1 SNHLY, CDR2 FYNNEI. CDR3 length: 17 amino acids. Unmatched junction bases numbered 9, after V lost 3 bases and J lost 0 bases. CDR3 DNA, as far as it was read: TGTGCCAGCAGTGATTACCGGGGGGACCATAGCACAGATACG. It translates to CASSDYRGDHSTDT. The whole CDR3 sequence reads CASSDYRGDHSTDTQYF.

A word on this clone: Read coverage stops 3 residues before the CDR3 terminus; the germline J gene supplies the remainder. The chain carries TRBV2 and TRBJ1-2, with a possible D match to TRBD1 (6 bases). V shed 6 bases and J shed 2 bases, with 22 bases lying between them. Per the germline V gene, CDR1 is SNHLY and CDR2 is FYNNEI. This CDR3 is 17 amino acids long. CDR3 in amino acids: CASSISTLRGFNYGYTF. The part of the CDR3 DNA that was read is TGTGCCAGCAGCATCAGTACGCTCAGGGGTTTCAACTATGGC.

This clone occurred a few times. The read falls 3 residues short of the CDR3 end, and the missing part is taken from the germline J gene. The V call is TRBV6-2 or TRBV6-3, the J call TRBJ2-7; 9 nucleotides agree with TRBD1. The junction had 6 bases not matched to a gene; V was cut back by 9 bases and J by 6 bases. This CDR3 is built from 12 residues. Per germline, CDR1 MNHEY and CDR2 SVGEGT. CDR3 residues: CASVQGAGEQYF. CDR3 DNA (partial): TGTGCCAGTGTACAGGGGGCTGGCGAG.

This clone was detected only a few times. From the germline J gene comes the end of the CDR3, since the read stops 3 residues before it. The chain recombines TRBV19 with TRBJ1-1, with no clear D. The CDR3 spans 13 residues. Between the trimmed V and J ends, which lost 6 bases and 5 bases, there was a span of 13 bases. CDR1 is LNHDA and CDR2 is SQIVND in the germline V gene (reference sequence). The CDR3 sequence: CASSALIRTEAFF. The covered CDR3 bases are TGTGCCAGTAGCGCCTTAATCAGGACTGAA.

CDR3 in amino acids: CASSLSTGVGYGYTF. The CDR3 bases that were read are TGTGCCAGCAGCTTATCGACAGGGGTAGGCTATGGC. The rearrangement joins TRBV7-9 to TRBJ1-2, with 8 positions matching TRBD1. The DNA ends 3 residues before the CDR3 does, and the rest of the CDR3 is filled in from the germline J gene. V was pared by 2 bases and J by 4 bases, with 6 bases of the junction left unmatched. The germline CDR1 and CDR2 sequences are SEHNR and FQNEAQ (reference sequence). This CDR3 region has 15 residues.

On this clone itself: The read comes to an end 3 residues before the CDR3 does, leaving the germline J gene to fill in the end. The chain uses TRBV2 and TRBJ2-1, with a tentative D call TRBD2 (5 bases). The CDR3 contains 16 residues. Per germline, CDR1 SNHLY and CDR2 FYNNEI. The V end was cut by 4 bases, the J end by 4 bases, with 17 bases between. The CDR3 sequence: CASSGVLAGAYNEQFF. Incomplete CDR3 DNA: TGTGCCAGCAGTGGGGTTCTTGCGGGCGCTTACAATGAG. The variable domain in full, completed from reference TRBV2 and TRBJ2-1, reads EPEVTQTPSHQVTQMGQEVILRCVPISNHLYFYWYRQILGQKVEFLVSFYNNEISEKSEIFDDQFSVERPDGSNFTLKIRSTKLEDSAMYFCASSGVLAGAYNEQFFGPGTRLTVL.

This clone was counted between two and nine times. The read gets to within 3 residues of the CDR3 end, and the germline J gene fills in the rest. The V and J genes are TRBV20-1 and TRBJ1-5, with D perhaps TRBD1 (5 bases). This CDR3 has 13 residues. The germline V gene encodes CDR1 DFQATT and CDR2 SNEGSKA (reference sequence). The V end was cut by 6 bases, the J end by 3 bases, with 12 bases between. The sequenced part of the CDR3 DNA is TGCAGTGCGCCACCAGGGAACAATCAGCCC. Translating it yields CSAPPGNNQP. The whole CDR3 protein reads CSAPPGNNQPQHF.

Notes on this clone: The read comes to an end 3 residues before the CDR3 does, leaving the germline J gene to fill in the end. Other DNA sequences within the sample encode an identical CDR3. The V and J genes are TRBV2 and TRBJ1-5, with TRBD1 matching 8 bases. From germline, CDR1 is SNHLY and CDR2 FYNNEI. CDR3 length: 16 residues. Trimming cost V 6 bases and J 5 bases; bases outside gene matches: 12. The CDR3 spells CASSVYQGAGDQPQHF. CDR3 bases read: TGTGCCAGCAGCGTCTACCAGGGGGCAGGGGATCAGCCC.